This T cell receptor beta chain was sequenced during a study of high-grade serous ovarian cancer treatment subgroups (dated by TCRdb to the early 2020s). In terms of the full investigation: On average, each sample produced 14,192 sequencing reads and thousands of unique TCR beta rearrangements. TCR beta repertoires were profiled in patients with high-grade serous ovarian cancer who were grouped, under a laparoscopic triage algorithm, by complete gross resection or by neoadjuvant chemotherapy response. The approximately 30-patient cohort included some 10 patients with no residual disease after primary surgery (R0), some 10 excellent NACT responders, and some 10 poor NACT responders. Each patient contributed one primary tumor and two metastatic tumor samples, giving more than 75 samples in total.

Tumor samples were obtained before definitive surgery or chemotherapy. Genomic DNA was extracted by the MD Anderson Biospecimen Extraction Resource, and TCR sequencing was done by the MD Anderson Cancer Genomics Laboratory. The CDR3 has 13 amino acids, counting the end cysteine and phenylalanine. Solely the CDR3 DNA is kept, with 39 bases framed from the first base. Germline trimming amounts to 10 bases on V and 0 bases on J, with 5 as the count of junction bases outside the gene matches. The germline V gene specifies SNHLY as CDR1 and FYNNEI as CDR2. Remarks on this clone: Its antigen is currently not known. The input lacks base qualities; no much larger clone sits a single base away.

The roughly 100 tumor samples underwent high-throughput TCR profiling using ImmunoSEQ. Concerning the study's data processing: Richness (unique productive sequences), clonality, evenness and relatedness were included as repertoire diversity metrics, and similarity between samples was assessed with the Bhattacharyya coefficient. A sensitivity analysis excluded TCRs with fewer than two reads and gave consistent conclusions. Not all clones reach the TCRdb copy of this immuneACCESS table, which keeps in-frame sequences only. Checked studies attribute under half of the gap to unresolved V genes and leave the rest unexplained. D and trimming were read from the DNA, whereas the V and J calls and clone size are those reported in that table. Recorded for this sample are several thousand clones; 78% of them occurred a single time. The ten largest clones take up around a tenth of the sample. General findings and caveats noted by the study authors: Spatial information was not captured by bulk tumor TCR sequencing, so insight into HGSC tumor complexity and diversity was limited. Neoantigen level correlated positively with TCR clonal relatedness, and copy number variation and mutation load from whole-genome sequencing showed a positive trend with TCR clonal relatedness. Repertoire similarity between tumors of the same patient ranged about 0.095 to 0.79, whereas almost no similarity was seen between different patients. TCR repertoire analyses focused on CDR3; CDR1 and CDR2 were not analyzed.

The sequenced sample consisted of tumor tissue. The chain is assembled from TRBV2 and TRBJ1-1, and 7 bases in between align with TRBD1. This receptor was identified in a human donor with high-grade serous ovarian cancer. The nucleotide sequence reads TGTGCCACCAAGGGACAGATGAACACTGAAGCTTTCTTT. This gives the protein CATKGQMNTEAFF.